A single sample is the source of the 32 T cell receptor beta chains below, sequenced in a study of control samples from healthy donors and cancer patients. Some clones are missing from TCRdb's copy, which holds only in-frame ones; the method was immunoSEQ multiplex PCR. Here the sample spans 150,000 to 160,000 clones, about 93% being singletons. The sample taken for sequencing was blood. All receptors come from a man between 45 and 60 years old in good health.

The CDR3 region has the DNA TGCGCCAGCAGCCAACGACTAGCGGGAAGGGCTGGTGAGACCCAGTACTTC. It codes for CASSQRLAGRAGETQYF. This chain links TRBV5-1 with TRBJ2-5, with 11 bases fitting TRBD2. This CDR3 has 17 amino acids. The V gene end was trimmed by 4 bases and the J gene end by 5 bases; junction bases not matched to a gene: 13. Germline CDR1 reads SGHRS; CDR2 reads YFSETQ.

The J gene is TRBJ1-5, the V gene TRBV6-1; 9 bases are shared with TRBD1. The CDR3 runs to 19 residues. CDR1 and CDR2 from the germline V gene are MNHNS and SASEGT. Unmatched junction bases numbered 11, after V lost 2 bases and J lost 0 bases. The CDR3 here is CASSELFKWDRASNQPQHF. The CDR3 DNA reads TGTGCCAGCAGTGAACTCTTCAAGTGGGACAGGGCTAGCAATCAGCCCCAGCATTTT.

The CDR3 loop reads CASSNLDLPIYEQYF. CDR3 nucleotide sequence: TGTGCCAGCAGCAACCTGGACTTGCCAATCTACGAGCAGTACTTC. The genes are TRBV13 and TRBJ2-7; D perhaps matches TRBD2 (5 bases). The CDR3 is 15 residues long. The germline V and J ends were trimmed by 5 bases and 3 bases, with 17 bases remaining between them. Germline lookup yields CDR1 PRHDT and CDR2 FYEKMQ (reference sequence).

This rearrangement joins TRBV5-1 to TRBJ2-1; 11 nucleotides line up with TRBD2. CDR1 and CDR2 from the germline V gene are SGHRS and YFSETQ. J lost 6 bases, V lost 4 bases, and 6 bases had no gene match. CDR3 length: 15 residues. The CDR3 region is CASSPGLAVFNEQFF. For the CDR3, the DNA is TGCGCCAGCAGCCCGGGACTAGCGGTTTTCAATGAGCAGTTCTTC.

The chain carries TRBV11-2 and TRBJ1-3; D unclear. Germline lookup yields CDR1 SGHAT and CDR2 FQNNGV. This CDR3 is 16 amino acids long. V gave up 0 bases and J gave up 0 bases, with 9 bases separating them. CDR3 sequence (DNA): TGTGCCAGCAGCTTAGATCGGGCGAGCTCTGGAAACACCATATATTTT. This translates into CASSLDRASSGNTIYF.

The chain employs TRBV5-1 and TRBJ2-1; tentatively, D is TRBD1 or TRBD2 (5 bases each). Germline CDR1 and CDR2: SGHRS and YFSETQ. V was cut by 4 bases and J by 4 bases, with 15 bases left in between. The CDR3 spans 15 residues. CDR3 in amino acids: CASSPRDPGYNEQFF. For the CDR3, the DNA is TGCGCCAGCAGCCCCCGGGACCCGGGGTACAATGAGCAGTTCTTC.

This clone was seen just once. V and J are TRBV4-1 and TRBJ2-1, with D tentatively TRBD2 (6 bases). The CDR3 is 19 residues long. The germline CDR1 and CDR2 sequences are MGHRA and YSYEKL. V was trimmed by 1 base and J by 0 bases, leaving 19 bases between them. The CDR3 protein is CASSQALRSAGTSYNEQFF. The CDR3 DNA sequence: TGCGCCAGCAGCCAAGCCTTAAGGTCGGCGGGAACCTCCTACAATGAGCAGTTCTTC.

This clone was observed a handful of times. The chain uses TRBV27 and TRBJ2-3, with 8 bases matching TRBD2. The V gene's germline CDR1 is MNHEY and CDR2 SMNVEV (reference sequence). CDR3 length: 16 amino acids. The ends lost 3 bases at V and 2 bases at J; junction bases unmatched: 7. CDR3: CASSFRVAGTTDTQYF. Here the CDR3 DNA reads TGTGCCAGCAGTTTTAGAGTAGCGGGAACCACAGATACGCAGTATTTT.

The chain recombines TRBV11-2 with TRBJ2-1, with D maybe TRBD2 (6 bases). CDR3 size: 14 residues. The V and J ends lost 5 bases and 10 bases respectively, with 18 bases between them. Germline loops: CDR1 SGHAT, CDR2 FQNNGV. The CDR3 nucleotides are TGTGCCAGCAGCCATGGACGGCGGAGGGGCGAGCAGTTCTTC. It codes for CASSHGRRRGEQFF.

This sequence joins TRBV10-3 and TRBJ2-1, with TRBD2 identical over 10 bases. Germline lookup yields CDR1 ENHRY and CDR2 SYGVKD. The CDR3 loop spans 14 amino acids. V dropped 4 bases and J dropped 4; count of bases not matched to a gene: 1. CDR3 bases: TGTGCCATCAGTGGACTAGCGGGTTACAATGAGCAGTTCTTC. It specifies CAISGLAGYNEQFF.

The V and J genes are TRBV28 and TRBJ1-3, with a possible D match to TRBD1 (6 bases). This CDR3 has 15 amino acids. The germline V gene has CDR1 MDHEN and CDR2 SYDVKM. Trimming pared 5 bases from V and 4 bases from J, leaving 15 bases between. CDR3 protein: CASSPTRTAGNTIYF. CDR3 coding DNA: TGTGCCAGCAGTCCGACTAGGACAGCCGGAAACACCATATATTTT.

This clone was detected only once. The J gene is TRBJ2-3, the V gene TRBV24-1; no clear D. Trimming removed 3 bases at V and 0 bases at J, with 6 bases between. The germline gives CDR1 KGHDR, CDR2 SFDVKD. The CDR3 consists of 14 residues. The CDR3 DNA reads TGTGCCACCAGTGATCCAACTAGCACAGATACGCAGTATTTT. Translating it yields CATSDPTSTDTQYF.

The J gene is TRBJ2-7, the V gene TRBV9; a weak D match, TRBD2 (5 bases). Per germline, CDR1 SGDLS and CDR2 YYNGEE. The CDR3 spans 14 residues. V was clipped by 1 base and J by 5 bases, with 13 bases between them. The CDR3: CASSVSPGSHEQYF. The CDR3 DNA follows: TGTGCCAGCAGCGTATCACCGGGGTCCCACGAGCAGTACTTC.

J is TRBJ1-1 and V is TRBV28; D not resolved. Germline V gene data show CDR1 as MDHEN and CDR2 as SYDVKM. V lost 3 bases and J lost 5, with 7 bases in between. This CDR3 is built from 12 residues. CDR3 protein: CASSLVRTEAFF. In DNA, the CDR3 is TGTGCCAGCAGTTTGGTTCGGACTGAAGCTTTCTTT.

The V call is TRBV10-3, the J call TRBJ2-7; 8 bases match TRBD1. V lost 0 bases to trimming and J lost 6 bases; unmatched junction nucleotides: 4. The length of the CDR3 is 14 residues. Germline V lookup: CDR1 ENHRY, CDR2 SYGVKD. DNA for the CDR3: TGTGCCATCAGTGAGTCGGCCGGACAGGGCGAGCAGTACTTC. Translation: CAISESAGQGEQYF.

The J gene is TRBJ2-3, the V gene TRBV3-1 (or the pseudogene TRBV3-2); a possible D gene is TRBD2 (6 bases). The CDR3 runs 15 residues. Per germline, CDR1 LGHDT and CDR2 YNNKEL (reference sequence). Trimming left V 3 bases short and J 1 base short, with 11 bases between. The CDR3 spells CASSQGGAGTDTQYF. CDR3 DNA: TGTGCCAGCAGCCAGGGCGGGGCAGGCACAGATACGCAGTATTTT.

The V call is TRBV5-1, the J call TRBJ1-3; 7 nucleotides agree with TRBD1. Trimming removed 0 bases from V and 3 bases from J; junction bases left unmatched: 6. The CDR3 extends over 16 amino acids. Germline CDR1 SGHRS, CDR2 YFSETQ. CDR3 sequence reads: CASSLAGGVYGNTIYF. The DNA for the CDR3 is TGCGCCAGCAGCTTGGCAGGGGGTGTTTATGGAAACACCATATATTTT.

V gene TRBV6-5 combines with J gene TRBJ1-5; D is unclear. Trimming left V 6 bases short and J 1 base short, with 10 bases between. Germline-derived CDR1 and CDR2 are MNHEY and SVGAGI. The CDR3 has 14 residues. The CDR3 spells CASRETVSNQPQHF. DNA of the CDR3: TGTGCCAGCAGAGAGACGGTGAGCAATCAGCCCCAGCATTTT.

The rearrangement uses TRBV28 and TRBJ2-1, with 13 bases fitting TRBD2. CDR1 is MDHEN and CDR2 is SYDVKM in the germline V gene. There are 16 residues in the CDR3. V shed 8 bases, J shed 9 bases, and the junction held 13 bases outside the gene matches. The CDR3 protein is CASRSAWTSGSLEQFF. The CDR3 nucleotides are TGTGCCAGCCGTTCGGCCTGGACTAGCGGGAGTCTTGAGCAGTTCTTC. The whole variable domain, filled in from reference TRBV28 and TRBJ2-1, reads DVKVTQSSRYLVKRTGEKVFLECVQDMDHENMFWYRQDPGLGLRLIYFSYDVKMKEKGDIPEGYSVSREKKERFSLILESASTNQTSMYLCASRSAWTSGSLEQFFGPGTRLTVL.

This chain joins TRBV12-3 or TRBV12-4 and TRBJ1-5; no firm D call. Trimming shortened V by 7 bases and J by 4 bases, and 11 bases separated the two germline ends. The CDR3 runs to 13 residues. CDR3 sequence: CASKGQRNQPQHF. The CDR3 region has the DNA TGTGCCAGCAAAGGGCAGAGGAATCAGCCCCAGCATTTT.

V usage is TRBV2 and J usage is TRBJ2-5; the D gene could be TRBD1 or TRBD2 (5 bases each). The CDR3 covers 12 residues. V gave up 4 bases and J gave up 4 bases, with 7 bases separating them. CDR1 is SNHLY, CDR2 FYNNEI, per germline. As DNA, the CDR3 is TGTGCCAGCAGTGGGGGGACAGAGACCCAGTACTTC. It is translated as CASSGGTETQYF.

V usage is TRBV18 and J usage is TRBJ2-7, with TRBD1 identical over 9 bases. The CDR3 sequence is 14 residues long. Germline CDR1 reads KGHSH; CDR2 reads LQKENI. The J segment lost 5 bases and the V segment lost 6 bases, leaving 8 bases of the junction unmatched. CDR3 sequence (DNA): TGTGCCAGCTCCCCGGGACAGGGCGCCCACGAGCAGTACTTC. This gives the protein CASSPGQGAHEQYF.

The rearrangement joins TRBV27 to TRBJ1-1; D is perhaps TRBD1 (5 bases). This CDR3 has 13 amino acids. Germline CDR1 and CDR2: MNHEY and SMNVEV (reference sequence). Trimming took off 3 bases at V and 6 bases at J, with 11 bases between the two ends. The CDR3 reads CASSFRGTSEAFF. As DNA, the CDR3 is TGTGCCAGCAGTTTCCGGGGGACGTCTGAAGCTTTCTTT.

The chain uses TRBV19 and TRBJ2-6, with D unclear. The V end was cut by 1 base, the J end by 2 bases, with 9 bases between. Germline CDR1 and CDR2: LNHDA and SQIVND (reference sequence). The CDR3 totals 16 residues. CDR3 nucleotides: TGTGCCAGTAGTATAGGTCGGGTGGCTGGGGCCAACGTCCTGACTTTC. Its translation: CASSIGRVAGANVLTF.

CDR3 nucleotide sequence: TGCGCCTCGCTACCTTCCTCAGGGCGCATCAACACTGAAGCTTTCTTT. Its translation: CASLPSSGRINTEAFF. V and J are TRBV5-1 and TRBJ1-1, with D possibly matching TRBD1 (5 bases). This CDR3 has 16 amino acids. The germline V gene has CDR1 SGHRS and CDR2 YFSETQ. Trimming took 10 bases from V and 2 from J, leaving 24 bases between them.

CDR3 in DNA: TGCAGCGTTAGGCCAGGAGTGCGGAACGAGCAGTACTTC. Its protein is CSVRPGVRNEQYF. V is TRBV29-1 and J is TRBJ2-7; D is uncertain. Germline CDR1 and CDR2: SQVTM and ANQGSEA. This CDR3 region has 13 residues. The V end was cut by 5 bases, the J end by 5 bases, with 16 bases between.

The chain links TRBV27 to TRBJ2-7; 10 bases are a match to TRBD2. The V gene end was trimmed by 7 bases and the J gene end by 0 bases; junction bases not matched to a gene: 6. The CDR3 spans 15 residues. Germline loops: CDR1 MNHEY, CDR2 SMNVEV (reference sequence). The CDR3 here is CASKTSGSPSYEQYF. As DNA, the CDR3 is TGTGCCAGCAAGACTAGCGGGTCCCCCTCCTACGAGCAGTACTTC.

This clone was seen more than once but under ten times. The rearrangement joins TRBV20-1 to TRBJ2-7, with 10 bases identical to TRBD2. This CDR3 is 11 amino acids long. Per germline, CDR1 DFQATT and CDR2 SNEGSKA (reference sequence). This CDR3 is CGTSVPYEQYF. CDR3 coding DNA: TGCGGGACTAGCGTACCCTACGAGCAGTACTTC.

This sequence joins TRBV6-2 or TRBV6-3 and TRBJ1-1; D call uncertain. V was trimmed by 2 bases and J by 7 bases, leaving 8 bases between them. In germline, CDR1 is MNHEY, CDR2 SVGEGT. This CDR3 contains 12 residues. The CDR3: CASSYERSEAFF. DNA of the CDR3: TGTGCCAGCAGTTACGAACGGAGTGAAGCTTTCTTT.

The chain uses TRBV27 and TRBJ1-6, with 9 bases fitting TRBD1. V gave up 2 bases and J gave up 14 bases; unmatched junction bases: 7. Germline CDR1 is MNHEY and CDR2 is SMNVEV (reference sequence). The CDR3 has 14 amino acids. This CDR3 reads CASSLGTGSQALHF. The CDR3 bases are TGTGCCAGCAGTTTAGGGACAGGGAGTCAGGCCCTCCACTTT.

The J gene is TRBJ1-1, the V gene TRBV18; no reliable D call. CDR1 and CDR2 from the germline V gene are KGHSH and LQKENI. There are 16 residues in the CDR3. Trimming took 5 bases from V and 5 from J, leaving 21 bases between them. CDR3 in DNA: TGTGCCAGCTCAGAACGGGCCCTAATATCTGGTACTGAAGCTTTCTTT. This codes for CASSERALISGTEAFF.

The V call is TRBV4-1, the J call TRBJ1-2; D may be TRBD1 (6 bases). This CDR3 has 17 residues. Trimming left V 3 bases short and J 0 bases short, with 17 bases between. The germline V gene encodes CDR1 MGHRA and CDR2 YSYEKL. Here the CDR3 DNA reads TGCGCCAGCAGCCACGGGACATATGTTAAGCCTAACTATGGCTACACCTTC. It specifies CASSHGTYVKPNYGYTF.